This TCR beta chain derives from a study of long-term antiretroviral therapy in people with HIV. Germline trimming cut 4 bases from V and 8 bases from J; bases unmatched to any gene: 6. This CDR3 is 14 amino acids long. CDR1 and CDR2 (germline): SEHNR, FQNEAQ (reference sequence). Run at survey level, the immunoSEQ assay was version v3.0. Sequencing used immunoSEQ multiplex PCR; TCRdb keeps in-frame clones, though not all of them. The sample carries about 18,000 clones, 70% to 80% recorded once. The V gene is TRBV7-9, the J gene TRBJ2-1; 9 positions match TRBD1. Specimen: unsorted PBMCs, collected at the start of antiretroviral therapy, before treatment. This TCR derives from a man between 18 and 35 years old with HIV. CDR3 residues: CASSYRQGEHEQFF. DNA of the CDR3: TGTGCCAGCAGCTATCGACAGGGGGAGCATGAGCAGTTCTTC.